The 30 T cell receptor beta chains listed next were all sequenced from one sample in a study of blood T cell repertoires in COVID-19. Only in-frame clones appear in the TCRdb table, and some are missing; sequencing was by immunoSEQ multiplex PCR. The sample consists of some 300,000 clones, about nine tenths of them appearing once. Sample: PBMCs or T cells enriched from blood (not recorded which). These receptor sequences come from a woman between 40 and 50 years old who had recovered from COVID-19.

The CDR3 DNA follows: TGTGCCTGGAGTGTGGGTCAGGGGGTCACCATATATTTT. Translation gives CAWSVGQGVTIYF. The chain joins TRBV30 to TRBJ1-3, with 7 bases fitting TRBD1. Germline V gene sequence: CDR1 GTSNPN, CDR2 SVGIG (reference sequence). This CDR3 region has 13 residues. J was trimmed by 9 bases and V by 0 bases; bases with no gene match: 5.

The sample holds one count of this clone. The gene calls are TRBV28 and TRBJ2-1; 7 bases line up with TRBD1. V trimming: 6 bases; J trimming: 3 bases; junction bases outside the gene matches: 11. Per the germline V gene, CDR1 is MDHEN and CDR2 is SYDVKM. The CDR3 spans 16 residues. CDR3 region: CASRTPGGKDYNEQFF. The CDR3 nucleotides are TGTGCCAGCAGAACCCCAGGGGGTAAGGACTACAATGAGCAGTTCTTC.

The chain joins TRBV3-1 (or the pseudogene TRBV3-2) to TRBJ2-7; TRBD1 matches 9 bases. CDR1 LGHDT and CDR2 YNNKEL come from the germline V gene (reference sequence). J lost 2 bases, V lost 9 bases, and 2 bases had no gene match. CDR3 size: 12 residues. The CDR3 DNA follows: TGTGCCAGTCGGGACAGGGCCTACGAGCAGTACTTC. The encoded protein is CASRDRAYEQYF.

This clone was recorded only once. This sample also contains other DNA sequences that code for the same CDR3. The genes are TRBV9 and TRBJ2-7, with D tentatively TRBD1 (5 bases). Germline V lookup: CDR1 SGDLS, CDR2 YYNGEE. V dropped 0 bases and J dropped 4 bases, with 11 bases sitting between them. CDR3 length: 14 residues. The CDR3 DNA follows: TGTGCCAGCAGCGTAGGCCAGGGTGCATACGAGCAGTACTTC. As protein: CASSVGQGAYEQYF.

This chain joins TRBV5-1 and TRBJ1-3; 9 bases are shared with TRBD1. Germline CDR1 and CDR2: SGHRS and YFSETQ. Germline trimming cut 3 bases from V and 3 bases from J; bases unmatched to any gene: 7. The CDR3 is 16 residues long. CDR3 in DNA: TGCGCCAGCAGCTGGGACAGGGACTCCATTGGAAACACCATATATTTT. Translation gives CASSWDRDSIGNTIYF.

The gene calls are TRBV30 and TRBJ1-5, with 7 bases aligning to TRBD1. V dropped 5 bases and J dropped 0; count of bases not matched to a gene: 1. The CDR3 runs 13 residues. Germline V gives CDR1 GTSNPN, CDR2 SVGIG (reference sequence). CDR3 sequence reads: CAWGTDSNQPQHF. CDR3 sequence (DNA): TGTGCCTGGGGGACAGATAGCAATCAGCCCCAGCATTTT.

DNA of the CDR3: TGTGCCAGCAGCGCGGACACGGGACTAGGGATCCGGGAGACCCAGTACTTC. This codes for CASSADTGLGIRETQYF. V usage is TRBV5-6 and J usage is TRBJ2-5; 8 positions match TRBD2. The V segment lost 4 bases and the J segment 5 bases; nucleotides outside the gene matches: 16. This CDR3 spans 17 amino acids. Germline CDR1 and CDR2: SGHDT and YYEEEE.

CDR3 region: CASGTSTNQETQYF. CDR3 nucleotide sequence: TGTGCCAGCGGCACTTCGACAAACCAAGAGACCCAGTACTTC. The rearrangement uses TRBV7-2 and TRBJ2-5; D unclear. Germline V gene sequence: CDR1 SGHTA, CDR2 FQGNSA. V was pared by 8 bases and J by 0 bases, with 13 bases between. The CDR3 is made up of 14 amino acids.

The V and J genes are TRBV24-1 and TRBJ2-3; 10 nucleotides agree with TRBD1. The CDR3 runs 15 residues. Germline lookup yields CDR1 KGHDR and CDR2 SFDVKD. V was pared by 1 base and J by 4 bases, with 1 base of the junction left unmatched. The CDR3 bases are TGTGCCACCAGTGATTTCGGGACAGGGGCAGATACGCAGTATTTT. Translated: CATSDFGTGADTQYF.

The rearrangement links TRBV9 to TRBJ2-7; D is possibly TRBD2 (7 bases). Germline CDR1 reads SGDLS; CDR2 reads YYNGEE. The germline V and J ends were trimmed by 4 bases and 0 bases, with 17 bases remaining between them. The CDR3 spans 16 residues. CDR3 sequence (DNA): TGTGCCAGCAGCCTTTCGGTCGGGGGGCCCTCCTACGAGCAGTACTTC. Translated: CASSLSVGGPSYEQYF.

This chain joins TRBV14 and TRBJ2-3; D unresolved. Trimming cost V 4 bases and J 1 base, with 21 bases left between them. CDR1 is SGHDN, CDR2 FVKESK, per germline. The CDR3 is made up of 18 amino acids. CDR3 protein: CASSPLGIYVVGTDTQYF. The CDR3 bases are TGTGCCAGCAGCCCCCTTGGTATCTACGTCGTGGGCACAGATACGCAGTATTTT.

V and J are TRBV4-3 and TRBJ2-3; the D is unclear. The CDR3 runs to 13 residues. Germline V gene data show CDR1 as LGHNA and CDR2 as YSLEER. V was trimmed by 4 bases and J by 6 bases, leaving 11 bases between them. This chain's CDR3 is CASSLGLTDTQYF. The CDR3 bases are TGCGCCAGCAGCCTTGGGCTAACGGATACGCAGTATTTT.

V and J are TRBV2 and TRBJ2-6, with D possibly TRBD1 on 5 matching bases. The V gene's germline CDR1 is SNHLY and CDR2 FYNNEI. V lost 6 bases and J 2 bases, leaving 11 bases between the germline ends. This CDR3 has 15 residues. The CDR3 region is CASRIKGTGANVLTF. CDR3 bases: TGTGCCAGCAGGATAAAGGGGACTGGGGCCAACGTCCTGACTTTC.

CDR3 amino acids: CASKAGWRESSDTQYF. The CDR3 coding sequence is TGTGCCAGCAAGGCTGGATGGCGGGAGTCCTCAGATACGCAGTATTTT. The chain joins TRBV7-2 to TRBJ2-3, with 7 bases fitting TRBD2. Trimming cost V 7 bases and J 4 bases; bases outside gene matches: 14. The germline CDR1 and CDR2 sequences are SGHTA and FQGNSA. CDR3 size: 16 residues.

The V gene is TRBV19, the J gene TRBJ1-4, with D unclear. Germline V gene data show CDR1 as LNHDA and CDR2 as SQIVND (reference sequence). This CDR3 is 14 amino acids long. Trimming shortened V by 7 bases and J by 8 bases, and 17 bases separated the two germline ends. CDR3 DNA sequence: TGTGCCAGTACGACTCGGAACAGAGGGGAAAAACTGTTTTTT. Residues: CASTTRNRGEKLFF.

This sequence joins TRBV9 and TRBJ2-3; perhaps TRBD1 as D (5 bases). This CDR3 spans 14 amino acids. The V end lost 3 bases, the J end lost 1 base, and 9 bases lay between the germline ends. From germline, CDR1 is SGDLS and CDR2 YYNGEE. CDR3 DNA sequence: TGTGCCAGCAGCGCAACAGGACGCACAGATACGCAGTATTTT. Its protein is CASSATGRTDTQYF.

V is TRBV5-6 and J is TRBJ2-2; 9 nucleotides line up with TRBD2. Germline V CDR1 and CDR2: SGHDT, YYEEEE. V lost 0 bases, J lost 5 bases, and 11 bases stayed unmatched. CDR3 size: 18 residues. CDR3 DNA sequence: TGTGCCAGCAGCTTGGTTGGACTAGCGAATCTAAGGACCGGGGAGCTGTTTTTT. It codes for CASSLVGLANLRTGELFF.

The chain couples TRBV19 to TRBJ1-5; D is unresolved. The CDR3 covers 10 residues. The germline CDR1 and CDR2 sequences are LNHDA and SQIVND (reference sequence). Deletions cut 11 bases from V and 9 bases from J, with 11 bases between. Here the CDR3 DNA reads TGTGCCCCCCTCGGAGGGCCCCAGCATTTT. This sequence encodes CAPLGGPQHF.

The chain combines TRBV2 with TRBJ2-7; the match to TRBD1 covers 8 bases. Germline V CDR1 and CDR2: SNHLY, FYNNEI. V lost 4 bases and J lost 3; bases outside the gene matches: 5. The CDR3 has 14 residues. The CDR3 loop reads CASSARTGYYEQYF. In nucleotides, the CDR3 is TGTGCCAGCAGTGCTCGGACAGGGTACTACGAGCAGTACTTC.

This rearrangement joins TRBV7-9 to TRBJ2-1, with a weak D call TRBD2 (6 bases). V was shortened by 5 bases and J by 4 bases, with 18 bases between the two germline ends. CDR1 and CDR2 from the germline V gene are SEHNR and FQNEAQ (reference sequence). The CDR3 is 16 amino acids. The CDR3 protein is CASSTTGTSSYNEQFF. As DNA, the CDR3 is TGTGCCAGCAGCACTACCGGGACTTCCTCATACAATGAGCAGTTCTTC.

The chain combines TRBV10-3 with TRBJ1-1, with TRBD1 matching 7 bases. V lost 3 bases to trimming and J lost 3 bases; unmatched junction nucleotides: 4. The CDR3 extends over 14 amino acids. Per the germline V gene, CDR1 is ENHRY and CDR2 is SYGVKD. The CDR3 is CAISDDREYTEAFF. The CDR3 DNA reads TGTGCCATCAGTGACGACAGGGAGTACACTGAAGCTTTCTTT.

CDR3 region: CASSPEGGGYGYTF. CDR3 nucleotides: TGTGCCAGCTCACCAGAAGGGGGGGGCTATGGCTACACCTTC. This sequence joins TRBV18 and TRBJ1-2; tentative D call: TRBD1 (6 bases). Trimming cost V 2 bases and J 4 bases, with 11 bases left between them. Per the germline V gene, CDR1 is KGHSH and CDR2 is LQKENI. This CDR3 has 14 amino acids.

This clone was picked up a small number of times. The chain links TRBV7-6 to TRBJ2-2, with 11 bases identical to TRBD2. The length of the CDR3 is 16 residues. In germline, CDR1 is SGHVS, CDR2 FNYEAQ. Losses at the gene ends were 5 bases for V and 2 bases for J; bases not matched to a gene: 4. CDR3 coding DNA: TGTGCCAGCAGCAAGGGACTAGCGGTAAACACCGGGGAGCTGTTTTTT. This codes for CASSKGLAVNTGELFF.

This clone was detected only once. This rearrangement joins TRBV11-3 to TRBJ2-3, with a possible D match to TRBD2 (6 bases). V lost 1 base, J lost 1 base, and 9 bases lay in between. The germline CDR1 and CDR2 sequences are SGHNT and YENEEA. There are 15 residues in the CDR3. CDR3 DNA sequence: TGTGCCAGCAGCTTAGGGGTAGCGGGCACAGATACGCAGTATTTT. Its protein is CASSLGVAGTDTQYF. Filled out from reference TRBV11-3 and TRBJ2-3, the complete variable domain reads EAGVVQSPRYKIIEKKQPVAFWCNPISGHNTLYWYLQNLGQGPELLIRYENEEAVDDSQLPKDRFSAERLKGVDSTLKIQPAELGDSAVYLCASSLGVAGTDTQYFGPGTRLTVL.

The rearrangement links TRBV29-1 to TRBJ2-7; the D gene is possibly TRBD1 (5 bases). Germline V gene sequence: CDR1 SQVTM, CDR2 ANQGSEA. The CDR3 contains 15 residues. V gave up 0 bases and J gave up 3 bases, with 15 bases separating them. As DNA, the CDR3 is TGCAGCGTTGAAGAACTCAGGGATGATTTCTACGAGCAGTACTTC. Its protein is CSVEELRDDFYEQYF.

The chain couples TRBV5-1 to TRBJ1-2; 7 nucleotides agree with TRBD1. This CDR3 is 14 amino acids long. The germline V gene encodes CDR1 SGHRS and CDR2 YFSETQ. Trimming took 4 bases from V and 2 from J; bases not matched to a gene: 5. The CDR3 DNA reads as TGCGCCAGCAGCCTACCGGGACAGAACTATGGCTACACCTTC. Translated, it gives CASSLPGQNYGYTF.

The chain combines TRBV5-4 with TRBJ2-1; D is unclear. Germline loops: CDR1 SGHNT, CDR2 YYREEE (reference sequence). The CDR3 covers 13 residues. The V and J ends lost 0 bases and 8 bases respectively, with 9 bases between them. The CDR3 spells CASSLVAEDEQFF. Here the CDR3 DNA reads TGTGCCAGCAGCTTGGTGGCCGAAGATGAGCAGTTCTTC.

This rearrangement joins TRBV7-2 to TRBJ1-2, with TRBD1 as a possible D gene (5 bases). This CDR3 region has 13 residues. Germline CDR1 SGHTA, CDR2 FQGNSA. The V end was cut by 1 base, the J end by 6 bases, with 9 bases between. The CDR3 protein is CASSLGQGNGYTF. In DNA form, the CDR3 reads TGTGCCAGCAGCTTAGGGCAGGGTAATGGCTACACCTTC.

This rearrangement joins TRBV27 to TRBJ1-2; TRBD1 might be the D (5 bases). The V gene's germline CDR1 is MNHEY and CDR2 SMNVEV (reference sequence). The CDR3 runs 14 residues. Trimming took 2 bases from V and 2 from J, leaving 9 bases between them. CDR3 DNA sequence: TGTGCCAGCAGTTTAGCTGGGGCGAACTATGGCTACACCTTC. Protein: CASSLAGANYGYTF.

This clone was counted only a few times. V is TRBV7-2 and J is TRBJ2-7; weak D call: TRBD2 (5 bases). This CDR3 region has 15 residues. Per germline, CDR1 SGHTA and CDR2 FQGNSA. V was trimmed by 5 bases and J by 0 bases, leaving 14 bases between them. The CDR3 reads CASSPWRRGSYEQYF. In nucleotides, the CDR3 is TGTGCCAGCAGCCCCTGGAGACGGGGCTCCTACGAGCAGTACTTC.